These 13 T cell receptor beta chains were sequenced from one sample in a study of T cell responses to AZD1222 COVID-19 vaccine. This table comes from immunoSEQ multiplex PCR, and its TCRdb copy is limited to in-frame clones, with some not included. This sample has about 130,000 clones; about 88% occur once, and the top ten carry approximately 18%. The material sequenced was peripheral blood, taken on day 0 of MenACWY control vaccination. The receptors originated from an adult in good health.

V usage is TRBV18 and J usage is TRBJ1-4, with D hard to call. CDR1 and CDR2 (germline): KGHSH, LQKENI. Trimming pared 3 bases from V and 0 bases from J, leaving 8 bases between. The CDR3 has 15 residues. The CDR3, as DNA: TGTGCCAGCTCACCCGATATTGCAACTAATGAAAAACTGTTTTTT. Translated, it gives CASSPDIATNEKLFF.

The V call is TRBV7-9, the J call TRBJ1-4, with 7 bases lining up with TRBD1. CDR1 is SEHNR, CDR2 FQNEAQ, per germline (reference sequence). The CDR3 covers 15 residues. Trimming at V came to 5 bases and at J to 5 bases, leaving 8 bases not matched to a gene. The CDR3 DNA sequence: TGTGCCAGCAGCCTCCGACAGGGAATAAATGAAAAACTGTTTTTT. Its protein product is CASSLRQGINEKLFF. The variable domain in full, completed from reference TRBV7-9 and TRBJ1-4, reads DTGVSQNPRHKITKRGQNVTFRCDPISEHNRLYWYRQTLGQGPEFLTYFQNEAQLEKSRLLSDRFSAERPKGSFSTLEIQRTEQGDSAMYLCASSLRQGINEKLFFGSGTQLSVL.

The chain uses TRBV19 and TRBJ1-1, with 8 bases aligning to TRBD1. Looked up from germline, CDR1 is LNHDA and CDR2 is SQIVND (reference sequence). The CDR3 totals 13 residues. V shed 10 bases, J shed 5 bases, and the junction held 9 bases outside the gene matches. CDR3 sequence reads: CATRTGIQTEAFF. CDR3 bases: TGTGCCACCCGGACAGGGATTCAAACTGAAGCTTTCTTT.

CDR3 sequence: CASSETGGDTGELFF. CDR3 bases: TGTGCCAGCAGCGAGACAGGGGGGGACACCGGGGAGCTGTTTTTT. The J gene is TRBJ2-2, the V gene TRBV11-3; 9 nucleotides align to TRBD1. This CDR3 is 15 amino acids long. Trimming cost V 5 bases and J 3 bases; bases outside gene matches: 4. Germline V gene lookup returns CDR1 SGHNT and CDR2 YENEEA. Full variable domain (rest looked up from reference TRBV11-3 and TRBJ2-2): EAGVVQSPRYKIIEKKQPVAFWCNPISGHNTLYWYLQNLGQGPELLIRYENEEAVDDSQLPKDRFSAERLKGVDSTLKIQPAELGDSAVYLCASSETGGDTGELFFGEGSRLTVL.

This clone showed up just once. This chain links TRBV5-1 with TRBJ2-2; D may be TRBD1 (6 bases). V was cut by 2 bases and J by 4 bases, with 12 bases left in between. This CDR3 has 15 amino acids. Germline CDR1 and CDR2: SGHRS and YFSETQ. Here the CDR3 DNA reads TGCGCCAGCAGCTTAACAGGGAAGGGCACCGGGGAGCTGTTTTTT. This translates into CASSLTGKGTGELFF.

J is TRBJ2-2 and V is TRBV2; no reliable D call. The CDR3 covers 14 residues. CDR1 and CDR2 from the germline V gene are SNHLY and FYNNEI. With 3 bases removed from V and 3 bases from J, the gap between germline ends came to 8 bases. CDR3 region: CASSEGTYTGELFF. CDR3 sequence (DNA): TGTGCCAGCAGTGAGGGCACCTACACCGGGGAGCTGTTTTTT.

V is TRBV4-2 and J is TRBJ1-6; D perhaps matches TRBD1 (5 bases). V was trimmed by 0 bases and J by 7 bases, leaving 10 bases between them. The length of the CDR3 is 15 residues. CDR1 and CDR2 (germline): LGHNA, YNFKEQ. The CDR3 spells CASSQDQGLNSPLHF. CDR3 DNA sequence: TGTGCCAGCAGCCAAGATCAGGGTCTAAATTCACCCCTCCACTTT.

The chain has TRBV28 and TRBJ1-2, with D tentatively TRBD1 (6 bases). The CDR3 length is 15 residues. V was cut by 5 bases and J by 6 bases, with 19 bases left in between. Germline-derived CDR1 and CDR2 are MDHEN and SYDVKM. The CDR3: CASSTPQGGVHGYTF. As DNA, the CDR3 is TGTGCCAGCAGTACCCCACAGGGTGGGGTCCATGGCTACACCTTC.

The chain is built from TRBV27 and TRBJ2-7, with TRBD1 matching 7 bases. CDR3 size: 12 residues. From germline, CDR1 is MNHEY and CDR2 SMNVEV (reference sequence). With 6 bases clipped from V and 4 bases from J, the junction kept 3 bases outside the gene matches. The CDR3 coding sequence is TGTGCCAGCAGCTTGGACAGGTACGAGCAGTACTTC. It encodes CASSLDRYEQYF.

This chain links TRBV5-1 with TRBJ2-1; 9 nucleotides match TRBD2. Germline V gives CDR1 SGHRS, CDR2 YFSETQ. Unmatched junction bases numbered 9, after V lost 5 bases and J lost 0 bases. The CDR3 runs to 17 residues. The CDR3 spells CASRRISGSPSYNEQFF. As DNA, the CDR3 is TGCGCCAGCAGGCGGATTAGCGGGAGCCCCTCCTACAATGAGCAGTTCTTC.

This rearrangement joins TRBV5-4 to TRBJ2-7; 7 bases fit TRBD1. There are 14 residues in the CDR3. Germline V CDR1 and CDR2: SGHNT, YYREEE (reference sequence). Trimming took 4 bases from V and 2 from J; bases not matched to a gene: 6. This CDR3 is CASSRDSGTYEQYF. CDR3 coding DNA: TGTGCCAGCAGCCGGGACAGTGGAACCTACGAGCAGTACTTC.

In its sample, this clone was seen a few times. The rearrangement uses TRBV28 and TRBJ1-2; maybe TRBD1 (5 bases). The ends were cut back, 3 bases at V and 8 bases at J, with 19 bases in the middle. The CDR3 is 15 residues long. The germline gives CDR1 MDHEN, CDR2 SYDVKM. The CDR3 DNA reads TGTGCCAGCAGTTTTTGGGGCGGGCAGTGGGAAGGCTACACCTTC. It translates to CASSFWGGQWEGYTF.

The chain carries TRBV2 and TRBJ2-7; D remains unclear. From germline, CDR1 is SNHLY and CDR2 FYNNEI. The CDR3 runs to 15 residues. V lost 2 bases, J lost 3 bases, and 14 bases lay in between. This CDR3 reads CASSESQVWGYEQYF. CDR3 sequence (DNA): TGTGCCAGCAGTGAATCACAAGTCTGGGGCTACGAGCAGTACTTC.